Below are 15 T cell receptor beta chains sequenced from a single sample in a study of cytomegalovirus exposure and HLA in healthy donors. The PCR contained 60 Vbeta and 13 Jbeta primers. Assay: immunoSEQ multiplex PCR; the TCRdb copy retains only in-frame clones and omits some. The repertoire holds around 160,000 clones, with 75% to 80% as singletons. Sequencing was carried out using PBMCs. The receptor set was obtained from a man aged 35 to 55 in good health and CMV-seropositive.

This clone was seen a handful of times. The chain is built from TRBV9 and TRBJ1-1; the D is unclear. Germline loops: CDR1 SGDLS, CDR2 YYNGEE. The CDR3 runs to 18 residues. V was clipped by 0 bases and J by 1 base, with 19 bases between them. In nucleotides, the CDR3 is TGTGCCAGCAGCGTAGGACCGTGGACTAAAGTCCCGAACACTGAAGCTTTCTTT. This codes for CASSVGPWTKVPNTEAFF.

This clone was counted a single time. This chain links TRBV5-1 with TRBJ1-2, with a possible D match to TRBD1 (6 bases). Trimming took 0 bases from V and 7 from J, leaving 10 bases between them. The CDR3 has 13 residues. Germline values: CDR1 SGHRS, CDR2 YFSETQ. The CDR3 loop reads CASSLDRAVGYTF. The CDR3 DNA follows: TGCGCCAGCAGCTTGGACAGGGCGGTTGGCTACACCTTC.

The J gene is TRBJ2-2, the V gene TRBV30; D unclear. The V end lost 2 bases, the J end lost 6 bases, and 7 bases lay between the germline ends. The length of the CDR3 is 12 residues. In germline, CDR1 is GTSNPN, CDR2 SVGIG (reference sequence). CDR3 amino acids: CAWSPNAGELFF. The CDR3 bases are TGTGCCTGGAGTCCCAATGCCGGGGAGCTGTTTTTT.

CDR3 loop: CASSLGNRVGFDNEKLFF. DNA for the CDR3: TGTGCCAGCAGCTTAGGAAACAGGGTTGGATTTGATAATGAAAAACTGTTTTTT. The V and J genes are TRBV7-6 and TRBJ1-4; weak D call: TRBD1 (6 bases). The germline CDR1 and CDR2 sequences are SGHVS and FNYEAQ. V lost 1 base, J lost 4 bases, and 19 bases lay in between. The CDR3 extends over 18 amino acids.

The V call is TRBV27, the J call TRBJ1-1; D perhaps matches TRBD1 (5 bases). The CDR3 spans 13 residues. Trimming shortened V by 4 bases and J by 0 bases, and 6 bases separated the two germline ends. The V gene's germline CDR1 is MNHEY and CDR2 SMNVEV (reference sequence). CDR3 loop: CASSWGVNTEAFF. Here the CDR3 DNA reads TGTGCCAGCAGTTGGGGGGTGAACACTGAAGCTTTCTTT.

The J gene is TRBJ2-5, the V gene TRBV5-4; 14 nucleotides match TRBD2. V was pared by 0 bases and J by 10 bases, with 5 bases of the junction left unmatched. Germline-derived CDR1 and CDR2 are SGHNT and YYREEE (reference sequence). The CDR3 has 15 amino acids. The CDR3 reads CASSLEGTSGSIQYF. CDR3 DNA sequence: TGTGCCAGCAGCTTGGAAGGGACTAGCGGGAGTATCCAGTACTTC. The full variable domain, with the rest looked up from reference TRBV5-4 and TRBJ2-5, is ETGVTQSPTHLIKTRGQQVTLRCSSQSGHNTVSWYQQALGQGPQFIFQYYREEENGRGNFPPRFSGLQFPNYSSELNVNALELDDSALYLCASSLEGTSGSIQYFGPGTRLLVL.

This clone was observed a few times. The rearrangement links TRBV11-1 to TRBJ2-1; D unclear. Between the trimmed V and J ends, which lost 5 bases and 7 bases, there was a span of 9 bases. Germline CDR1 SGHAT, CDR2 FQDESV (reference sequence). This CDR3 has 12 amino acids. This chain's CDR3 is CASSRGGNEQFF. CDR3 DNA: TGTGCCAGCAGCCGCGGTGGTAATGAGCAGTTCTTC.

This chain connects TRBV2 to TRBJ1-2; TRBD1 matches 7 bases. The CDR3 is made up of 16 amino acids. The V gene end was trimmed by 2 bases and the J gene end by 0 bases; junction bases not matched to a gene: 6. CDR1 is SNHLY and CDR2 is FYNNEI in the germline V gene. CDR3: CASSERDRQTNYGYTF. CDR3 in DNA: TGTGCCAGCAGTGAAAGGGACAGACAGACTAACTATGGCTACACCTTC.

The CDR3 DNA is TGTGCCAGCAGTGAATATGTGGGGAGTTCCTACTACAATGAGCAGTTCTTC. Translated: CASSEYVGSSYYNEQFF. The chain couples TRBV25-1 to TRBJ2-1, with D possibly matching TRBD2 (5 bases). This CDR3 region has 17 residues. V was cut by 0 bases and J by 3 bases, with 15 bases left in between. Germline V CDR1 and CDR2: MGHDK, SYGVNS.

This chain uses TRBV4-1 with TRBJ1-1; maybe TRBD1 (5 bases). The V and J ends lost 0 bases and 6 bases respectively, with 17 bases between them. This CDR3 comprises 16 residues. Per germline, CDR1 MGHRA and CDR2 YSYEKL. The CDR3 region has the DNA TGCGCCAGCAGCCAAGATACGGCCAGGGTACACCCTGAAGCTTTCTTT. It translates to CASSQDTARVHPEAFF.

CDR3 DNA: TGTGCCAGCAGCGTAGCCCCAGGGGGCTATGGCTACACCTTC. It is translated as CASSVAPGGYGYTF. The chain joins TRBV9 to TRBJ1-2, with 7 bases matching TRBD1. V lost 0 bases to trimming and J lost 4 bases; unmatched junction nucleotides: 3. Germline V gene lookup returns CDR1 SGDLS and CDR2 YYNGEE. The CDR3 length is 14 residues.

The rearrangement joins TRBV7-2 to TRBJ2-1; 11 positions match TRBD2. Trimming removed 4 bases from V and 2 bases from J; junction bases left unmatched: 4. The CDR3 runs 16 residues. Looked up from germline, CDR1 is SGHTA and CDR2 is FQGNSA. This CDR3 is CASSSGLAEPYNEQFF. As DNA, the CDR3 is TGTGCCAGCAGCTCGGGACTAGCGGAACCCTACAATGAGCAGTTCTTC.

The CDR3 DNA reads as TGTGCCAGCAGTTTGACAGTCAACTATGGCTACACCTTC. It encodes CASSLTVNYGYTF. The chain carries TRBV6-1 and TRBJ1-2; tentatively, D is TRBD1 (5 bases). The V gene lost 5 bases and the J gene lost 2 bases, with 9 bases spanning the gap. CDR3 length: 13 amino acids. Germline V gives CDR1 MNHNS, CDR2 SASEGT.

The rearrangement links TRBV19 to TRBJ2-5; TRBD2 matches at 11 bases. V gave up 8 bases and J gave up 3 bases; unmatched junction bases: 8. The germline CDR1 and CDR2 sequences are LNHDA and SQIVND (reference sequence). The length of the CDR3 is 15 residues. CDR3 sequence (DNA): TGTGCCAGTGGTTTATCGGGACTAGCGGAAGAGACCCAGTACTTC. Residues: CASGLSGLAEETQYF.

V usage is TRBV5-4 and J usage is TRBJ2-1, with D perhaps matching TRBD1 (6 bases). V dropped 1 base and J dropped 3 bases, with 14 bases sitting between them. There are 16 residues in the CDR3. Germline CDR1 SGHNT, CDR2 YYREEE (reference sequence). CDR3 coding DNA: TGTGCCAGCAGCTTGTTTCGGACAGAATTCTACAATGAGCAGTTCTTC. This sequence encodes CASSLFRTEFYNEQFF.